These 22 T cell receptor beta chains originate from one sample sequenced in a study of CXCR3-negative and CXCR3-positive naive CD8 T cells. With UMI labels, 5' RACE was used to prepare the TRB cDNA libraries. After re-calling the 5' RACE reads, TCRdb lists one entry per CDR3 protein, DNA absent. The table lists about 62,000 distinct CDR3 sequences. Sequenced input: naive CXCR3- CD8+ T cells from blood. This sample's subset: CD45RO-CCR7+CD27+CD95- naive CD8+ T cells lacking CXCR3 (TNR3-). Receptors were obtained from a human donor in good health. Some clones in this sample may be carry-over from other donors' samples.

This clonotype is identified as medium-sized from frequency. The rearrangement links TRBV7-6 to TRBJ1-4. The CDR3 consists of 17 residues. Germline V gene data show CDR1 as SGHVS and CDR2 as FNYEAQ. The chain's CDR3 is CASSLEGKLTTNEKLFF.

The chain has TRBV28 and TRBJ2-5. Looked up from germline, CDR1 is MDHEN and CDR2 is SYDVKM. There are 11 residues in the CDR3. The CDR3 sequence: CASSLSETQYF.

The V gene is TRBV3-1, the J gene TRBJ2-7; TCRdb's D call of TRBD1 is untestable without DNA. The CDR3 loop spans 13 amino acids. CDR1 LGHDT and CDR2 YNNKEL come from the germline V gene (reference sequence). The CDR3 reads CASRAGASYEQYF.

J is TRBJ2-1 and V is TRBV12-3 or TRBV12-4; TCRdb's D gene call, TRBD2, goes unchecked for lack of DNA. This CDR3 contains 13 residues. The CDR3 reads CASSPSLPYEQFF.

The rearrangement joins TRBV29-1 to TRBJ1-2; the TCRdb D gene call, TRBD1, has no DNA to confirm it. Germline-derived CDR1 and CDR2 are SQVTM and ANQGSEA. This CDR3 has 15 amino acids. The CDR3 sequence is CSVEDFLQGAYGYTF. The complete variable domain, with remaining parts taken from reference TRBV29-1 and TRBJ1-2, reads SAVISQKPSRDICQRGTSLTIQCQVDSQVTMMFWYRQQPGQSLTLIATANQGSEATYESGFVIDKFPISRPNLTFSTLTVSNMSPEDSSIYLCSVEDFLQGAYGYTFGSGTRLTVV.

The chain employs TRBV25-1 and TRBJ2-1; TCRdb gives TRBD1 as the D gene, but with no DNA this cannot be confirmed. The CDR3 has 14 residues. Germline V lookup: CDR1 MGHDK, CDR2 SYGVNS. CDR3 residues: CASSEYGTVNEQFF.

This chain connects TRBV3-1 to TRBJ1-2; TCRdb outputs TRBD1, but without DNA this stays unchecked. In germline, CDR1 is LGHDT, CDR2 YNNKEL (reference sequence). The CDR3 runs 17 residues. CDR3 protein: CASSQDRAGAANYGYTF.

The V call is TRBV19, the J call TRBJ1-2; checking the TCRdb D call of TRBD1 is not possible without DNA. CDR3 length equals 15 residues. CDR1 and CDR2 (germline): LNHDA, SQIVND (reference sequence). CDR3 protein: CASSSDRGLSYGYTF.

V is TRBV2 and J is TRBJ2-2; TCRdb indicates TRBD1, and absent DNA this call remains unverified. The germline gives CDR1 SNHLY, CDR2 FYNNEI. CDR3 length: 15 residues. The CDR3 spells CASSEGDGRRGELFF. Looking up the rest from reference TRBV2 and TRBJ2-2 gives the full variable domain: EPEVTQTPSHQVTQMGQEVILRCVPISNHLYFYWYRQILGQKVEFLVSFYNNEISEKSEIFDDQFSVERPDGSNFTLKIRSTKLEDSAMYFCASSEGDGRRGELFFGEGSRLTVL.

The V gene is TRBV5-1, the J gene TRBJ2-7; no DNA is available, so the TRBD1 call from TCRdb remains unchecked. The CDR3 sequence is 16 residues long. The V gene's germline CDR1 is SGHRS and CDR2 YFSETQ. CDR3: CASSTMTGQVSYEQYF.

The V and J genes are TRBV13 and TRBJ2-1; the TCRdb call, TRBD1, lacks DNA for checking. The V gene's germline CDR1 is PRHDT and CDR2 FYEKMQ (reference sequence). The CDR3 spans 17 residues. CDR3 sequence: CASSPRTSGGLIGEQFF.

This chain connects TRBV5-5 to TRBJ2-2; TCRdb lists TRBD1, though no DNA is available to test this call. This CDR3 has 17 amino acids. Germline values: CDR1 SGHKS, CDR2 YYEKEE (reference sequence). CDR3 sequence reads: CASSLDGTLPATGELFF.

This rearrangement joins TRBV15 to TRBJ2-7; TCRdb selects TRBD2, and the lack of DNA leaves this call unchecked. Germline V CDR1 and CDR2: LNHNV, YYDKDF (reference sequence). The CDR3 totals 14 residues. CDR3 protein: CATSRKGPHQPQYF.

The chain couples TRBV12-3 or TRBV12-4 to TRBJ1-4; the D gene TCRdb calls, TRBD1, cannot be checked with no DNA. The CDR3 sequence is 15 residues long. The CDR3 spells CASSREGALREKLFF.

V usage is TRBV27 and J usage is TRBJ1-1; checking the TCRdb D call of TRBD1 is not possible without DNA. Germline loops: CDR1 MNHEY, CDR2 SMNVEV (reference sequence). This CDR3 has 15 residues. The CDR3 region is CASSPRTGGVTEAFF.

V is TRBV29-1 and J is TRBJ2-7; without DNA, the TCRdb call of TRBD1 cannot be checked. This CDR3 comprises 12 residues. In germline, CDR1 is SQVTM, CDR2 ANQGSEA. The CDR3 loop is CSVESRDYEQYF.

The chain couples TRBV20-1 to TRBJ2-5; lacking DNA, the TRBD1 call made by TCRdb goes unchecked. The CDR3 totals 15 residues. Germline V gives CDR1 DFQATT, CDR2 SNEGSKA (reference sequence). This CDR3 reads CSARRERGLQETQYF.

The genes are TRBV25-1 and TRBJ1-2; with no DNA, the TCRdb D assignment of TRBD1 cannot be verified. From germline, CDR1 is MGHDK and CDR2 SYGVNS. The CDR3 totals 15 residues. CDR3 region: CATTQGDRGHYGYTF.

The rearrangement uses TRBV28 and TRBJ2-7; TCRdb designates TRBD1, a call that cannot be tested without DNA. The CDR3 covers 15 residues. CDR1 and CDR2 from the germline V gene are MDHEN and SYDVKM. CDR3 in amino acids: CASSPPGATLYEQYF.

The chain links TRBV7-9 to TRBJ1-1; TCRdb designates TRBD1, a call that cannot be tested without DNA. Germline CDR1 SEHNR, CDR2 FQNEAQ (reference sequence). The length of the CDR3 is 14 residues. This CDR3 is CASSLQGRDTEAFF.

This chain links TRBV4-3 with TRBJ2-1. The germline gives CDR1 LGHNA, CDR2 YSLEER. This CDR3 region has 16 residues. CDR3 residues: CASSQDPEFSYNEQFF.

The J gene is TRBJ2-4, the V gene TRBV20-1; checking the TCRdb D call of TRBD1 is not possible without DNA. The germline gives CDR1 DFQATT, CDR2 SNEGSKA (reference sequence). CDR3 length equals 12 residues. The CDR3 loop reads CSARDHRGPQYF.